This TCR beta chain was sequenced during a study of CD8 T cells in Susac syndrome. RNA was extracted with the RNeasy kit, and a quantity of about 0.45 to 1 ug was reverse transcribed using random hexamers. Across 54 Vbeta and 13 Jbeta, immunoSEQ multiplex PCR amplified TCR beta CDR3. TCRdb re-called the immunoSEQ multiplex PCR reads through MiXCR, storing one row per CDR3 protein. The sample has some 150,000 distinct CDR3 sequences, over 85% seen once. Germline trimming cut 4 bases from V and 4 bases from J; bases unmatched to any gene: 9. CDR1 is SGDLS, CDR2 YYNGEE, per germline. The CDR3 sequence is 17 residues long. High-throughput TCR beta sequencing covered peripheral CD8+ and CD4+ T cells. The multiple sclerosis controls were treatment-naive patients affected by stable or active relapsing-remitting disease. TEMRA cells underwent FACS enrichment and CD8+ and CD4+ T cells underwent negative isolation.

The sequence was collected from a human donor with multiple sclerosis. The chain links TRBV9 to TRBJ2-6; 9 bases fit TRBD1. The sample comprised CD8+ T cells from PBMCs. CDR3 sequence: CASSPTGTGSGANVLTF. Written as DNA, the CDR3 is TGTGCCAGCAGCCCCACCGGGACAGGGTCCGGGGCCAACGTCCTGACTTTC.